The present T cell receptor beta chain was sequenced within a study of cytomegalovirus exposure and HLA in healthy donors. Study findings and constraints: Both high specificity and high sensitivity reportedly marked the classifier's diagnosis of cytomegalovirus status. The productive fraction for most TCR beta V segments was about 87% or about 30% in an earlier analysis. In a later analysis, most CMV-associated TCR beta chains appeared HLA-restricted. Highly shared sequence variants in one cluster were likely a sequencing artifact.

Primers for the PCR totalled 60 Vbeta and 13 Jbeta. Some clones are missing from TCRdb's copy, which holds only in-frame ones; the method was immunoSEQ multiplex PCR. The sample consists of approximately 150,000 clones, around 85% of them appearing once. About this clone itself: Antigen specificity is unknown.

CDR1 is SNHLY, CDR2 FYNNEI, per germline. J lost 3 bases, V lost 5 bases, and 1 base had no gene match. The CDR3 covers 14 residues. Sequencing was done on a sample of PBMCs. The sequence derives from a woman aged 30 to 39 in good health and CMV-seronegative. V gene TRBV2 combines with J gene TRBJ2-1; 10 bases are a match to TRBD2. Written as DNA, the CDR3 is TGTGCCAGCAGTACTAGCGGGGTCTACAATGAGCAGTTCTTC. The encoded protein is CASSTSGVYNEQFF.